The TCR beta chain under discussion was sequenced for a study of response to subunit inactivated influenza vaccine. Trimming removed 3 bases from V and 3 bases from J, with 4 bases in between. The CDR3 spans 12 residues. Germline CDR1 reads LNHNV; CDR2 reads YYDKDF (reference sequence). Each CDR3 protein gets one entry after TCRdb re-called the RT-PCR reads with MiXCR. Of some 540,000 distinct CDR3 sequences listed, around a quarter are singletons. The data were also submitted as part of a second study, on T cells expressing NK-cell markers. That work contributes: In generating TCR beta cDNA, 5'RACE template switching with UMIs was used. There were a few donors in whom these clonotypes also led the CD3+CD56-NKG2C+ fraction. HCMV specificity of the expanded NKG2C+ T cell clones was not established.

The chain joins TRBV15 to TRBJ2-3, with D hard to call. The source of this sequence is a man between 45 and 60 years old who received an inactivated influenza vaccine. The sequencing here drew on CD4+ T cells sorted from PBMCs, taken 12 days after vaccination. This CDR3 reads CATSSQTDTQYF. CDR3 bases: TGTGCCACCAGCAGTCAGACAGATACGCAGTATTTT. Complete variable domain (other parts from reference TRBV15 and TRBJ2-3): DAMVIQNPRYQVTQFGKPVTLSCSQTLNHNVMYWYQQKSSQAPKLLFHYYDKDFNNEADTPDNFQSRRPNTSFCFLDIRSPGLGDTAMYLCATSSQTDTQYFGPGTRLTVL.